The rows below give T cell receptor beta chains drawn from one sample of a study of cytomegalovirus exposure and HLA in healthy donors. Data came from immunoSEQ multiplex PCR; TCRdb stores just in-frame clones and leaves some out. The table records 200,000 to 250,000 clones, about 85% of them present only once. The material sequenced was PBMCs. The source is a human donor in good health. Each CDR3 is given with its conserved first and last residue. A D gene is named only where the DNA matches it firmly. A clone size is listed for some rows: how often the clone was seen (once, few, many), or a class if it is expanded.

v_call	cdr3_length	clone_size	d_call	j_call	cdr3_aa	cdr3_nt
TRBV5-1	14	NA	NA	TRBJ2-7	CASSPGRDRDEQYF	TGCGCCAGCAGCCCGGGCAGGGATCGCGACGAGCAGTACTTC
TRBV14	14	NA	TRBD1	TRBJ1-2	CASSQVQGTGGYTF	TGTGCCAGCAGCCAAGTTCAGGGGACAGGAGGCTACACCTTC
TRBV7-2	15	NA	TRBD2	TRBJ2-1	CASSWGLALTSEQFF	TGTGCCAGCAGCTGGGGACTAGCCCTAACAAGTGAGCAGTTCTTC
TRBV6-1	14	NA	TRBD1	TRBJ1-2	CASRREGANYGYTF	TGTGCCAGCCGTAGAGAGGGGGCAAACTATGGCTACACCTTC
TRBV6-5	14	few	NA	TRBJ2-7	CASRRDTLTYEQYF	TGTGCCAGCAGGAGGGACACGTTAACCTACGAGCAGTACTTC
TRBV6-1	16	NA	TRBD2	TRBJ2-7	CASSEGLAETSYEQYF	TGTGCCAGCAGTGAAGGGCTAGCGGAGACCTCCTACGAGCAGTACTTC
TRBV29-1	15	NA	TRBD2	TRBJ2-1	CSAKNLAGGLSEQFF	TGCAGCGCGAAAAATCTAGCGGGAGGCTTAAGTGAGCAGTTCTTC
TRBV7-3	16	NA	NA	TRBJ2-3	CASSLTSSVSTDTQYF	TGTGCCAGCAGCTTAACGTCTAGCGTCAGCACAGATACGCAGTATTTT
TRBV7-8	13	NA	TRBD1	TRBJ1-2	CASSSRQGDGYTF	TGTGCCAGCAGCTCTAGACAGGGGGATGGCTACACCTTC
TRBV5-4	15	NA	TRBD1	TRBJ2-2	CASSPNRGNTGELFF	TGTGCCAGCAGCCCAAACAGGGGTAACACCGGGGAGCTGTTTTTT
TRBV5-4	11	NA	NA	TRBJ1-2	CASGHRDGYTF	TGTGCCAGCGGTCATCGGGATGGCTACACCTTC
TRBV27	16	NA	TRBD2	TRBJ2-5	CASSLLAGGYQETQYF	TGTGCCAGCAGTTTACTAGCGGGAGGGTACCAAGAGACCCAGTACTTC
TRBV19	13	NA	TRBD1	TRBJ2-7	CASSMADRLEQYF	TGTGCCAGTAGTATGGCGGACAGGCTCGAGCAGTACTTC
TRBV28	16	NA	TRBD1	TRBJ1-5	CASSRGQGLDNQPQHF	TGTGCCAGCAGCCGCGGACAGGGTCTGGACAATCAGCCCCAGCATTTT
TRBV29-1	14	NA	TRBD1	TRBJ2-3	CSVGRGQGPDTQYF	TGCAGCGTTGGCAGGGGACAGGGGCCAGATACGCAGTATTTT
TRBV18	16	NA	TRBD1	TRBJ2-5	CASSPYRGSRGETQYF	TGTGCCAGCTCACCATACCGTGGTAGCAGGGGGGAGACCCAGTACTTC
TRBV6-6	15	NA	TRBD1	TRBJ2-7	CASSYGTGGTYEQYF	TGTGCCAGCAGTTATGGAACAGGGGGAACCTACGAGCAGTACTTC
TRBV6-1	15	NA	TRBD1	TRBJ1-5	CASSERDRDYQPQHF	TGTGCCAGCAGTGAAAGGGACAGGGACTATCAGCCCCAGCATTTT
TRBV19	14	once	NA	TRBJ2-5	CASSIGGLRETQYF	TGTGCCAGTAGTATTGGGGGGTTGAGGGAGACCCAGTACTTC
TRBV19	15	NA	NA	TRBJ2-7	CASSPAGSISYEQYF	TGTGCCAGTTCCCCGGCGGGGAGCATTTCCTACGAGCAGTACTTC
TRBV7-9	16	NA	NA	TRBJ2-6	CSSSRRWGGGANVLTF	TGTTCCAGCAGCCGGAGGTGGGGTGGAGGGGCCAACGTCCTGACTTTC
TRBV6-5	13	NA	NA	TRBJ1-1	CASTLSGSTEAFF	TGTGCCAGCACCCTTTCGGGGTCCACTGAAGCTTTCTTT
TRBV7-9	14	NA	TRBD1	TRBJ2-7	CASSFSDRGYEQYF	TGTGCCAGCAGCTTTTCGGACAGGGGTTACGAGCAGTACTTC
TRBV7-9	13	NA	NA	TRBJ2-5	CASSPGPGETQYF	TGTGCCAGCAGCCCCGGGCCAGGGGAGACCCAGTACTTC
TRBV15	14	NA	NA	TRBJ2-7	CATSRDRVVYEQYF	TGTGCCACCAGCAGAGACAGGGTAGTTTACGAGCAGTACTTC
TRBV7-9	12	NA	NA	TRBJ2-7	CASSLQTYEQYF	TGTGCCAGCAGCTTACAGACCTACGAGCAGTACTTC
TRBV10-3	15	NA	TRBD1	TRBJ1-1	CAIRETGQEVTEAFF	TGTGCCATCAGGGAAACGGGACAGGAGGTCACTGAAGCTTTCTTT
TRBV7-8	17	NA	TRBD1	TRBJ1-2	CASSLKGGTGESYGYTF	TGTGCCAGCAGCTTAAAGGGCGGGACAGGGGAGAGCTATGGCTACACCTTC
TRBV27	12	NA	NA	TRBJ1-1	CASRGGDTEAFF	TGTGCCAGCAGGGGGGGGGACACTGAAGCTTTCTTT
TRBV11-2	15	NA	NA	TRBJ2-1	CASFTGAGAYNEQFF	TGTGCCAGCTTTACCGGGGCAGGGGCCTACAATGAGCAGTTCTTC
TRBV6-1	19	NA	NA	TRBJ2-7	CASSEKRNGDAAGPYEQYF	TGTGCCAGCAGTGAAAAGAGGAATGGGGATGCGGCAGGGCCATACGAGCAGTACTTC
TRBV7-3	12	NA	NA	TRBJ2-1	CASSIPGNEQFF	TGTGCCAGCAGCATACCGGGCAATGAGCAGTTCTTC
TRBV28	12	NA	NA	TRBJ2-3	CASSSSPDTQYF	TGTGCCAGCAGTTCCAGTCCCGATACGCAGTATTTT
TRBV2	14	NA	NA	TRBJ1-5	CASVREMGNQPQHF	TGTGCCAGCGTCCGAGAGATGGGCAATCAGCCCCAGCATTTT
TRBV9	15	NA	NA	TRBJ2-7	CASSVGAPLSYEQYF	TGTGCCAGCAGCGTAGGGGCTCCACTCTCCTACGAGCAGTACTTC
TRBV27	15	NA	NA	TRBJ2-5	CASSLVSASGETQYF	TGTGCCAGCAGTTTAGTTTCGGCGTCGGGGGAGACCCAGTACTTC
TRBV19	20	NA	NA	TRBJ2-6	CASSIWAGGLLHSGANVLTF	TGTGCCAGTAGTATTTGGGCTGGGGGACTTCTACACTCTGGGGCCAACGTCCTGACTTTC